Here is one T cell receptor (beta chain) with its context. Antigen unknown. Libraries were prepared by immunoSEQ multiplex PCR; TCRdb keeps only in-frame clonotypes and omits some of them. Of roughly 3,000 clones listed, 85% to 95% are singletons. The trim removed 5 bases at V and 5 bases at J, leaving 8 bases unmatched. The CDR3 extends over 14 amino acids. The V gene's germline CDR1 is SEHNR and CDR2 FQNEAQ (reference sequence). The record originates from a study of regulatory and conventional T cells in RAG deficiency. Study results and caveats: Sorted Omenn CD25-high CD127-low cells may not be bona fide Tregs. Omenn patients showed >90% Treg-Tconv overlap and shorter CDR3 lengths.

Regulatory T cells were sorted from blood as CD4+ CD25-high CD127-low cells. The data were also submitted as part of a second study, on regulatory T cells. According to that study: The primer mix had 52 TRBV and 13 TRBJ primers. Patient repertoires had restricted TRB V-J pairs and skewed V and J usage, most in Tregs.

Sample: CD4+ Tregs sorted from blood. The chain is built from TRBV7-9 and TRBJ2-5; 7 bases map to TRBD2. This clonotype was sampled from a human donor in good health. CDR3 DNA sequence: TGTGCCAGCAGCCCCCAACTCGGGAGGGAGACCCAGTACTTC. This gives the protein CASSPQLGRETQYF.